This is a list of T cell receptor beta chains from one sample in a study of control samples from healthy donors and cancer patients. The data were produced by immunoSEQ multiplex PCR, yet TCRdb's version contains in-frame clones alone and is incomplete. The data show tens of thousands of clones, roughly 87% seen once. Material: PBMCs. Source of these receptors: a man aged 60 to 75 with head and neck cancer. Each CDR3 is given with its conserved first and last residue. The order of the fields is V gene, D gene, clone size, J gene, CDR3 protein, CDR3 DNA. A D gene is named only where the DNA matches it firmly. Rows may omit the clone size; those that give it use once, few, many or a size class.

v_call: TRBV2
d_call: TRBD2
clone_size: .
j_call: TRBJ2-1
cdr3_aa: CASSGPLGGGSYNEQFF
cdr3_nt: TGTGCCAGCAGTGGCCCCCTTGGGGGGGGTTCCTACAATGAGCAGTTCTTC

v_call: TRBV2
d_call: .
clone_size: .
j_call: TRBJ2-7
cdr3_aa: CASSASGSYEQYF
cdr3_nt: TGTGCCAGCAGTGCCTCAGGGTCGTACGAGCAGTACTTC

v_call: TRBV7-9
d_call: .
clone_size: once
j_call: TRBJ2-1
cdr3_aa: CASSFLTGVQFF
cdr3_nt: TGTGCCAGCAGCTTCTTGACCGGAGTTCAGTTCTTC

v_call: TRBV15
d_call: .
clone_size: .
j_call: TRBJ1-4
cdr3_aa: CATSRGYREGEKPFF
cdr3_nt: TGTGCCACCAGCAGAGGATACAGGGAGGGTGAAAAACCGTTTTTT

v_call: TRBV11-2
d_call: .
clone_size: .
j_call: TRBJ1-6
cdr3_aa: CASSLENSYNSPLHF
cdr3_nt: TGTGCCAGCAGCTTAGAGAACTCCTATAATTCACCCCTCCACTTT

v_call: TRBV7-9
d_call: .
clone_size: once
j_call: TRBJ1-2
cdr3_aa: CASSPPGTRLDGYTF
cdr3_nt: TGTGCCAGCAGCCCGCCCGGGACTAGGCTGGACGGCTACACCTTC

v_call: TRBV2
d_call: .
clone_size: .
j_call: TRBJ2-5
cdr3_aa: CASELDYTETQYF
cdr3_nt: TGTGCCAGCGAGTTAGATTATACTGAGACCCAGTACTTC

v_call: TRBV7-2
d_call: .
clone_size: once
j_call: TRBJ1-3
cdr3_aa: CASSYQTRTGNTIYF
cdr3_nt: TGTGCCAGCAGCTACCAGACCCGCACGGGAAACACCATATATTTT

v_call: TRBV21-1
d_call: .
clone_size: .
j_call: TRBJ2-7
cdr3_aa: CASSRDILCHEQYF
cdr3_nt: TGTGCCAGCAGCAGGGATATCCTCTGCCACGAGCAGTACTTC

v_call: TRBV15
d_call: .
clone_size: .
j_call: TRBJ1-2
cdr3_aa: CATSRDTNVGGYTF
cdr3_nt: TGTGCCACCAGCAGAGATACAAACGTCGGGGGCTACACCTTC

v_call: TRBV18
d_call: TRBD2
clone_size: .
j_call: TRBJ2-5
cdr3_aa: CASSPTSGGAQWLETQYF
cdr3_nt: TGTGCCAGCTCACCGACTAGCGGGGGGGCCCAATGGCTAGAGACCCAGTACTTC

v_call: TRBV18
d_call: TRBD1
clone_size: few
j_call: TRBJ1-1
cdr3_aa: CASSPRTGPDSGEAFF
cdr3_nt: TGTGCCAGCTCACCACGGACAGGACCAGATAGTGGGGAAGCTTTCTTT